This is a list of T cell receptor beta chains from one sample in a study of PD-1 blockade in classical Hodgkin lymphoma. Libraries were prepared by immunoSEQ multiplex PCR; TCRdb keeps only in-frame clonotypes and omits some of them. The table has 25,000 to 35,000 clones, roughly 70% seen once. This specimen consisted of peripheral blood mononuclear cells (PBMCs), obtained before the second cycle of nivolumab. The receptors originated from a human donor with classical Hodgkin lymphoma. CDR3s include the opening cysteine and the closing phenylalanine or tryptophan. Each record gives: V gene, clone size, CDR3 length, J gene, CDR3 protein. For some rows the clone size is stated as once, few or many, or as a class when expanded; others skip it.

>TRBV5-6|NA|13|TRBJ2-3
CASSLAEVGTQYF
>TRBV6-5|many|14|TRBJ1-1
CASSYSGRNTEAFF
>TRBV7-2|NA|13|TRBJ1-3
CASSPGQRNTIYF
>TRBV5-4|NA|15|TRBJ1-6
CASSLIGGYNSPLHF
>TRBV7-2|NA|15|TRBJ1-2
CASSLTGLFLEGYTF
>TRBV7-2|many|13|TRBJ1-2
CASSQAGSGGYTF
>TRBV28|NA|12|TRBJ1-5
CASDWRPAPQHF
>TRBV27|NA|14|TRBJ2-7
CASSLWEGADEQYF
>TRBV11-2|NA|17|TRBJ2-1
CASSLRSAGLSYNEQFF
>TRBV6-6|NA|13|TRBJ1-5
CASSEAWNQPQHF
>TRBV5-6|once|13|TRBJ2-2
CASSAGGPGELFF
>TRBV6-4|NA|14|TRBJ2-2
CASRRTANTGELFF
>TRBV29-1|few|11|TRBJ1-1
CSGGAGTEAFF
>TRBV6-6|once|15|TRBJ2-7
CASSYFPSRNYEQYF
>TRBV28|few|15|TRBJ2-1
CASSPQEKGYNEQFF
>TRBV27|few|13|TRBJ1-1
CASSLTRNTEAFF
>TRBV5-1|NA|16|TRBJ1-1
CASSLASPTGWTEAFF
>TRBV5-1|few|12|TRBJ2-7
CASSLGDYEQYF
>TRBV2|NA|14|TRBJ2-1
CASRRGGLGNEQFF
>TRBV27|NA|13|TRBJ2-3
CASSQPSTDTQYF
>TRBV19|once|14|TRBJ1-1
CASSQRQGSTEAFF
>TRBV5-4|NA|15|TRBJ2-2
CASSFSTGDTGELFF
>TRBV27|few|15|TRBJ1-5
CASSFSGISNQPQHF
>TRBV6-5|NA|14|TRBJ1-3
CVSSRGPSGNTIYF
>TRBV7-2|NA|13|TRBJ1-1
CASTGEGVTEAFF
>TRBV6-1|few|19|TRBJ2-2
CASSERFFLGTGLTGELFF
>TRBV6-5|NA|13|TRBJ2-3
CASSYRPEDTQYF
>TRBV10-3|NA|12|TRBJ1-5
CAIRQDNQPQHF
>TRBV9|NA|14|TRBJ1-3
CASSVGSSGNTIYF
>TRBV11-2|NA|17|TRBJ2-2
CASSIRLAGEYTGELFF
>TRBV29-1|NA|12|TRBJ1-1
CSVEGVRTEAFF
>TRBV5-4|NA|13|TRBJ1-1
CASRRGQYTEAFF
>TRBV2|NA|13|TRBJ2-3
CASPVSRGDTQYF
>TRBV5-1|NA|12|TRBJ2-5
CASSFQQETQYF
>TRBV19|NA|12|TRBJ2-7
CASSTLQGGQYF
>TRBV4-1|NA|19|TRBJ2-2
CASSLQSGTDSRGTGELFF
>TRBV10-3|NA|13|TRBJ2-5
CAISEMRVETQYF
>TRBV4-3|NA|15|TRBJ2-5
CASSRSLLGQETQYF
>TRBV6-4|NA|15|TRBJ2-2
CASRPSRGYDGELFF
>TRBV15|NA|19|TRBJ2-1
CATSRDKERSSGIYNEQFF
>TRBV30|NA|15|TRBJ2-1
CAWSVVGGRGNEQFF
>TRBV7-2|NA|16|TRBJ2-2
CASSQLSGWGTGELFF
>TRBV5-6|NA|15|TRBJ2-3
CASSLAGQSTDTQYF
>TRBV5-4|few|15|TRBJ2-3
CASSLGFRAADTQYF
>TRBV4-3|once|13|TRBJ2-2
CASSQGHTGELFF
>TRBV18|NA|16|TRBJ2-5
CASSPLGQGEEETQYF
>TRBV2|few|16|TRBJ1-3
CASSESRQLSGNTIYF
>TRBV5-1|many|13|TRBJ1-2
CASSLSGRDGYTF
>TRBV7-3|few|15|TRBJ2-1
CASITPAGVLNEQFF
>TRBV19|NA|12|TRBJ2-1
CASSIIHNEQFF
>TRBV28|few|15|TRBJ2-7
CASIERQGAFREQYF
>TRBV28|NA|13|TRBJ2-7
CASSLWSAYEQYF
>TRBV7-9|once|16|TRBJ2-2
CASSRLPSGNTGELFF
>TRBV14|once|15|TRBJ1-1
CASSQMTGRGTEAFF
>TRBV5-2|NA|17|TRBJ1-6
CASTKPGASSYNSPLHF
>TRBV7-2|once|15|TRBJ2-5
CASSRTSGREETQYF
>TRBV7-2|NA|16|TRBJ1-5
CASSSAGTGGNQPQHF
>TRBV7-7|NA|13|TRBJ2-1
CASSRETNNEQFF
>TRBV2|NA|15|TRBJ2-5
CASMIDRGGGETQYF
>TRBV28|NA|12|TRBJ1-5
CAIQLGNQPQHF